These T cell receptor beta chains were read from a single sample in a study of blood T cell repertoires in COVID-19. Measured with immunoSEQ multiplex PCR; TCRdb has only the in-frame clones, and not every one. The table shows about 380,000 clones, with 88% occurring only once. Sequencing input: PBMCs or T cells enriched from blood (not recorded which). These receptors all come from a woman aged 18 to 35 who had recovered from COVID-19. Both conserved end residues are part of each CDR3. Each record gives: V gene, D gene, J gene, clone size, CDR3 protein, CDR3 DNA. The D gene is left open where the match is weak. A row's size may be missing; if present it is once, few, many or a size class.

v_gene: TRBV7-9; d_gene: .; j_gene: TRBJ1-2; abundance: once; CDR3aa: CASSLAAGYGYTF; CDR3nt: TGTGCCAGCAGCTTAGCGGCAGGGTATGGCTACACCTTC
v_gene: TRBV2; d_gene: .; j_gene: TRBJ2-7; abundance: .; CDR3aa: CASRVQGYEQYF; CDR3nt: TGTGCCAGCAGGGTTCAGGGGTACGAGCAGTACTTC
v_gene: TRBV19; d_gene: TRBD2; j_gene: TRBJ2-1; abundance: few; CDR3aa: CASSSGRGSSSYNEQFF; CDR3nt: TGTGCCAGTAGTTCCGGGAGGGGATCTAGCTCCTACAATGAGCAGTTCTTC
v_gene: TRBV11-3; d_gene: .; j_gene: TRBJ2-2; abundance: .; CDR3aa: CASSDRNTGELFF; CDR3nt: TGTGCCAGCAGCGATAGAAACACCGGGGAGCTGTTTTTT
v_gene: TRBV5-5; d_gene: .; j_gene: TRBJ1-5; abundance: .; CDR3aa: CASSFLAGNSNQPQHF; CDR3nt: TGTGCCAGCAGCTTTCTGGCAGGGAATAGCAATCAGCCCCAGCATTTT
v_gene: TRBV27; d_gene: .; j_gene: TRBJ2-1; abundance: .; CDR3aa: CASSQGISYNEQFF; CDR3nt: TGTGCCAGCAGTCAGGGGATCTCCTACAATGAGCAGTTCTTC
v_gene: TRBV3-1/TRBV3-2; d_gene: TRBD1; j_gene: TRBJ2-2; abundance: .; CDR3aa: CASRQGTGNFAGELFF; CDR3nt: TGTGCCAGCCGCCAGGGGACAGGGAATTTTGCCGGGGAGCTGTTTTTT
v_gene: TRBV10-2; d_gene: .; j_gene: TRBJ1-1; abundance: once; CDR3aa: CASSERRPNTEAFF; CDR3nt: TGCGCCAGCAGTGAAAGGAGACCTAACACTGAAGCTTTCTTT
v_gene: TRBV7-9; d_gene: .; j_gene: TRBJ2-3; abundance: .; CDR3aa: CASSLSEGGGDTQYF; CDR3nt: TGTGCCAGCAGCTTATCAGAGGGGGGGGGAGATACGCAGTATTTT
v_gene: TRBV5-1; d_gene: .; j_gene: TRBJ1-1; abundance: .; CDR3aa: CASSLTPDTEAFF; CDR3nt: TGCGCCAGCAGCTTGACCCCGGACACTGAAGCTTTCTTT
v_gene: TRBV9; d_gene: .; j_gene: TRBJ2-3; abundance: .; CDR3aa: CASSVGAGAGGTDTQYF; CDR3nt: TGTGCCAGCAGCGTAGGTGCGGGGGCTGGGGGCACAGATACGCAGTATTTT
v_gene: TRBV5-6; d_gene: TRBD2; j_gene: TRBJ2-5; abundance: .; CDR3aa: CASGISGREETQYF; CDR3nt: TGTGCCAGCGGAATTAGCGGGAGGGAAGAGACCCAGTACTTC
v_gene: TRBV19; d_gene: TRBD2; j_gene: TRBJ2-3; abundance: .; CDR3aa: CASTVAGSSTDTQYF; CDR3nt: TGTGCCAGTACCGTAGCGGGGTCTAGCACAGATACGCAGTATTTT
v_gene: TRBV5-8; d_gene: .; j_gene: TRBJ1-2; abundance: .; CDR3aa: CASSTYTGLYGYTF; CDR3nt: TGTGCCAGCAGCACGTACACAGGGCTCTATGGCTACACCTTC
v_gene: TRBV6-2/TRBV6-3; d_gene: .; j_gene: TRBJ1-2; abundance: .; CDR3aa: CASSYWQNYGYTF; CDR3nt: TGTGCCAGCAGTTATTGGCAGAACTATGGCTACACCTTC
v_gene: TRBV7-8; d_gene: .; j_gene: TRBJ1-5; abundance: .; CDR3aa: CASSRGLRSNQPQHF; CDR3nt: TGTGCCAGCAGCCGGGGGCTTAGAAGCAATCAGCCCCAGCATTTT
v_gene: TRBV3-1/TRBV3-2; d_gene: .; j_gene: TRBJ1-1; abundance: .; CDR3aa: CASSHWQGWDTEAFF; CDR3nt: TGTGCCAGCAGCCATTGGCAGGGTTGGGACACTGAAGCTTTCTTT
v_gene: TRBV3-1/TRBV3-2; d_gene: TRBD1; j_gene: TRBJ1-2; abundance: .; CDR3aa: CASSPTGQGASGYTF; CDR3nt: TGTGCCAGCAGCCCCACGGGACAGGGGGCTTCTGGCTACACCTTC
v_gene: TRBV7-9; d_gene: TRBD1; j_gene: TRBJ2-7; abundance: once; CDR3aa: CASSRGQGAVNYEQYF; CDR3nt: TGTGCCAGCAGCCGAGGACAGGGCGCGGTGAACTACGAGCAGTACTTC
v_gene: TRBV7-2; d_gene: .; j_gene: TRBJ1-1; abundance: .; CDR3aa: CASSLSSGNTEAFF; CDR3nt: TGTGCCAGCAGCTTAAGCTCCGGGAACACTGAAGCTTTCTTT
v_gene: TRBV19; d_gene: TRBD1; j_gene: TRBJ2-3; abundance: few; CDR3aa: CASRTPTGGRDTQYF; CDR3nt: TGTGCCAGTAGGACCCCGACAGGGGGAAGGGATACGCAGTATTTT
v_gene: TRBV9; d_gene: TRBD1; j_gene: TRBJ2-2; abundance: .; CDR3aa: CASSRTEYGQGANTGELFF; CDR3nt: TGTGCCAGCAGCCGCACGGAGTACGGACAGGGGGCGAACACCGGGGAGCTGTTTTTT
v_gene: TRBV7-9; d_gene: .; j_gene: TRBJ2-7; abundance: .; CDR3aa: CASSAPGAPYEQYF; CDR3nt: TGTGCCAGCAGCGCGCCAGGGGCCCCCTACGAGCAGTACTTC
v_gene: TRBV9; d_gene: .; j_gene: TRBJ1-6; abundance: .; CDR3aa: CASSVQDRTYSPLHF; CDR3nt: TGTGCCAGCAGCGTTCAGGATCGAACGTATTCACCCCTCCACTTT
v_gene: TRBV4-1; d_gene: .; j_gene: TRBJ1-5; abundance: once; CDR3aa: CASSQGANQPQHF; CDR3nt: TGCGCCAGCAGCCAAGGGGCAAATCAGCCCCAGCATTTT
v_gene: TRBV2; d_gene: TRBD2; j_gene: TRBJ2-7; abundance: .; CDR3aa: CASRRLAGKKGEQYF; CDR3nt: TGTGCCAGCAGGCGTCTAGCGGGAAAAAAGGGCGAGCAGTACTTC
v_gene: TRBV6-5; d_gene: TRBD1; j_gene: TRBJ1-1; abundance: .; CDR3aa: CASSQGRAFF; CDR3nt: TGTGCCAGCTCACAGGGGAGGGCTTTCTTT
v_gene: TRBV7-2; d_gene: TRBD1; j_gene: TRBJ2-4; abundance: few; CDR3aa: CASSPGQARNIQYF; CDR3nt: TGTGCCAGCAGTCCAGGACAGGCCCGGAACATTCAGTACTTC
v_gene: TRBV5-1; d_gene: .; j_gene: TRBJ1-5; abundance: .; CDR3aa: CASSLESGIDQPQHF; CDR3nt: TGCGCCAGCAGCTTGGAATCAGGGATCGATCAGCCCCAGCATTTT
v_gene: TRBV15; d_gene: .; j_gene: TRBJ2-2; abundance: .; CDR3aa: CATSRDRLLRAGELFF; CDR3nt: TGTGCCACCAGCAGAGATCGACTGTTGCGGGCCGGGGAGCTGTTTTTT
v_gene: TRBV4-3; d_gene: TRBD1; j_gene: TRBJ2-7; abundance: few; CDR3aa: CASSLDRTYEQYF; CDR3nt: TGCGCCAGCAGCCTGGACAGGACCTACGAGCAGTACTTC
v_gene: TRBV29-1; d_gene: TRBD1; j_gene: TRBJ1-2; abundance: .; CDR3aa: CSVGTELAGYTF; CDR3nt: TGCAGCGTGGGGACAGAATTGGCTGGCTACACCTTC
v_gene: TRBV27; d_gene: .; j_gene: TRBJ1-1; abundance: .; CDR3aa: CASSSMSAEAFF; CDR3nt: TGTGCCAGCAGTAGTATGAGCGCTGAAGCTTTCTTT
v_gene: TRBV6-6; d_gene: .; j_gene: TRBJ2-7; abundance: .; CDR3aa: CASSYLDSDSSYEQYF; CDR3nt: TGTGCCAGCAGTTACCTCGACAGCGACAGCTCCTACGAGCAGTACTTC
v_gene: TRBV5-5; d_gene: .; j_gene: TRBJ2-7; abundance: .; CDR3aa: CASSLGRLEQYF; CDR3nt: TGTGCCAGCAGCTTGGGAAGACTGGAGCAGTACTTC
v_gene: TRBV4-3; d_gene: TRBD1; j_gene: TRBJ2-1; abundance: .; CDR3aa: CASSQGYLWTGLPYNEQFF; CDR3nt: TGCGCCAGCAGCCAAGGATACCTCTGGACAGGGCTCCCTTACAATGAGCAGTTCTTC
v_gene: TRBV5-1; d_gene: TRBD2; j_gene: TRBJ2-5; abundance: .; CDR3aa: CASSPWRGWETQYF; CDR3nt: TGCGCCAGCAGCCCGTGGCGGGGGTGGGAGACCCAGTACTTC
v_gene: TRBV15; d_gene: .; j_gene: TRBJ1-2; abundance: .; CDR3aa: CATSRDSQGNGYTF; CDR3nt: TGTGCCACCAGCAGAGATTCACAGGGTAACGGCTACACCTTC
v_gene: TRBV19; d_gene: .; j_gene: TRBJ2-1; abundance: few; CDR3aa: CASPPEGSSYNEQFF; CDR3nt: TGTGCCAGCCCCCCCGAGGGTTCTTCCTACAATGAGCAGTTCTTC
v_gene: TRBV5-1; d_gene: .; j_gene: TRBJ1-6; abundance: .; CDR3aa: CASSLDGANSPLHF; CDR3nt: TGCGCCAGCAGCTTGGACGGAGCCAATTCACCCCTCCACTTT
v_gene: TRBV9; d_gene: .; j_gene: TRBJ1-5; abundance: few; CDR3aa: CASSPYPANQPQHF; CDR3nt: TGTGCCAGCAGCCCCTACCCCGCGAATCAGCCCCAGCATTTT
v_gene: TRBV16; d_gene: .; j_gene: TRBJ2-2; abundance: few; CDR3aa: CASSQLLRAGELFF; CDR3nt: TGTGCCAGCAGCCAATTGCTCAGGGCCGGGGAGCTGTTTTTT
v_gene: TRBV9; d_gene: .; j_gene: TRBJ2-5; abundance: .; CDR3aa: CASSDHRAGEETQYF; CDR3nt: TGTGCCAGCAGCGACCACAGGGCGGGGGAAGAGACCCAGTACTTC
v_gene: TRBV19; d_gene: .; j_gene: TRBJ2-7; abundance: .; CDR3aa: CASRNRGGSYEQYF; CDR3nt: TGTGCCAGTAGAAACAGGGGGGGCTCCTACGAGCAGTACTTC
v_gene: TRBV2; d_gene: .; j_gene: TRBJ2-7; abundance: .; CDR3aa: CASLPRIHEQYF; CDR3nt: TGTGCCAGCTTGCCGAGAATCCACGAGCAGTACTTC
v_gene: TRBV18; d_gene: TRBD1; j_gene: TRBJ1-1; abundance: .; CDR3aa: CASSPPGTGGTEAFF; CDR3nt: TGTGCCAGCTCACCACCTGGGACAGGGGGCACTGAAGCTTTCTTT
v_gene: TRBV23-1; d_gene: TRBD1; j_gene: TRBJ2-5; abundance: .; CDR3aa: CASSQLGQGPQTQYF; CDR3nt: TGCGCCAGCAGTCAATTGGGACAGGGTCCTCAGACCCAGTACTTC
v_gene: TRBV15; d_gene: TRBD1; j_gene: TRBJ1-4; abundance: .; CDR3aa: CATSREQGVGEKLFF; CDR3nt: TGTGCCACCAGCAGAGAGCAGGGGGTAGGAGAAAAACTGTTTTTT
v_gene: TRBV2; d_gene: TRBD1; j_gene: TRBJ1-2; abundance: .; CDR3aa: CASSGDRGPYGYTF; CDR3nt: TGTGCCAGCAGTGGGGACAGGGGGCCCTATGGCTACACCTTC